The next 7 T cell receptor beta chains were all read from a single sample in a study of T cells in Graves' hyperthyroidism and ophthalmopathy. RNA transcripts yielded amplified TCR beta CDR3 regions. First-round RT-PCR with HTBI primers amplified the TCR CDR3 region. MiXCR, run by TCRdb on the multiplex PCR reads, gives a single entry per CDR3 protein. This sample has 340,000 or so distinct CDR3 sequences, with 16% found just once. Material for sequencing was blood. All receptors come from a young man with Graves' hyperthyroidism.

This clonotype was detected many times. This CDR3 is CASSQENDGGRETQYF. DNA of the CDR3: TGTGCCAGCAGCCAAGAAAACGACGGAGGGCGGGAGACCCAGTACTTC. The chain has TRBV3-1 and TRBJ2-5, with D perhaps matching TRBD2 (6 bases). The CDR3 contains 16 residues. CDR1 is LGHDT, CDR2 YNNKEL, per germline (reference sequence). V lost 0 bases to trimming and J lost 5 bases, with 16 bases between them.

Ten or more counts support this clonotype. The chain couples TRBV9 to TRBJ2-5; D gene uncertain. The CDR3 runs 14 residues. Germline V lookup: CDR1 SGDLS, CDR2 YYNGEE. V dropped 0 bases and J dropped 1 base, with 7 bases sitting between them. The CDR3 sequence is CASSVDGSQETQYF. Written as DNA, the CDR3 is TGTGCCAGCAGCGTAGACGGCAGCCAAGAGACCCAGTACTTC.

V and J are TRBV7-2 and TRBJ2-2; 14 bases are shared with TRBD2. This CDR3 comprises 17 residues. V lost 5 bases, J lost 4 bases, and 6 bases stayed unmatched. CDR1 is SGHTA, CDR2 FQGNSA, per germline. In nucleotides, the CDR3 is TGTGCCAGCAGCCCCCAGGGGACTAGCGGGAGCACCGGGGAGCTGTTTTTT. This gives the protein CASSPQGTSGSTGELFF.

The table lists this clonotype with many counts. The chain links TRBV5-1 to TRBJ2-3; either TRBD1 or TRBD2 may supply D (6 bases each). Trimming left V 4 bases short and J 6 bases short, with 15 bases between. The germline gives CDR1 SGHRS, CDR2 YFSETQ. This CDR3 region has 14 residues. The CDR3 spells CASSLGTGADTQYF. CDR3 DNA: TGCGCCAGCAGCCTGGGGACGGGGGCTGATACGCAGTATTTT.

The V gene is TRBV6-1, the J gene TRBJ1-2; 9 bases line up with TRBD1. The CDR3 has 14 residues. Germline-derived CDR1 and CDR2 are MNHNS and SASEGT. Germline trimming cut 10 bases from V and 4 bases from J; bases unmatched to any gene: 10. The CDR3 DNA sequence: TGTGCCACCGCCTGGACAGGGGAGTCCTATGGCTACACCTTC. This sequence encodes CATAWTGESYGYTF.

J is TRBJ2-2 and V is TRBV10-2, with 12 positions matching TRBD2. CDR1 WSHSY and CDR2 SAAADI come from the germline V gene. This CDR3 has 16 amino acids. V trimming: 7 bases; J trimming: 4 bases; junction bases outside the gene matches: 7. CDR3: CASTVGTSGPTGELFF. The CDR3 nucleotides read TGCGCCAGCACCGTTGGGACTAGCGGGCCCACCGGGGAGCTGTTTTTT.

The CDR3: CASSFEGGIRQPQHF. In nucleotides, the CDR3 is TGTGCCAGCAGCTTTGAGGGGGGAATCCGTCAGCCCCAGCATTTT. V gene TRBV9 combines with J gene TRBJ1-5, with D possibly matching TRBD1 (6 bases). Trimming left V 4 bases short and J 6 bases short, with 17 bases between. Germline CDR1 is SGDLS and CDR2 is YYNGEE. The CDR3 consists of 15 residues. The whole variable domain, filled in from reference TRBV9 and TRBJ1-5, reads DSGVTQTPKHLITATGQRVTLRCSPRSGDLSVYWYQQSLDQGLQFLIQYYNGEERAKGNILERFSAQQFPDLHSELNLSSLELGDSALYFCASSFEGGIRQPQHFGDGTRLSIL.